The rows below give T cell receptor beta chains drawn from one sample of a study of CD8 T cells in Susac syndrome. In TCRdb, the immunoSEQ multiplex PCR reads were re-called with MiXCR into one record per CDR3 protein. This repertoire shows approximately 300,000 distinct CDR3 sequences, 70% to 90% found once; its top ten account for roughly 0.22%. Source material: CD8+ T cells from PBMCs. These TCRs come from a human donor with multiple sclerosis. The CDR3 runs from the conserved cysteine through the conserved F or W. A D gene is named only where the DNA matches it firmly. Clone size is given for some rows only: seen once, a few or many times, or a class if the clone is expanded.

- | TRBD1 | TRBJ2-7 | TRBV6-2/TRBV6-3 | TGTGCCAGCAGTTACTCGACAGGACAGGGGACCTACGAGCAGTACTTC | CASSYSTGQGTYEQYF
few | - | TRBJ2-7 | TRBV11-2 | TGTGCCAGCAGCTTAGCACTAGCTGGCTACGAGCAGTACTTC | CASSLALAGYEQYF
- | - | TRBJ1-5 | TRBV29-1 | TGCAGCGTTCAAGCTTGGGGCAATCAGCCCCAGCATTTT | CSVQAWGNQPQHF
- | - | TRBJ1-2 | TRBV15 | TGTGCCACCAGCAGAGCGGCCGGGGGGTATGGCTACACCTTC | CATSRAAGGYGYTF
- | TRBD2 | TRBJ2-7 | TRBV7-8 | TGTGCCAGCAGGAAGGGACTAGCGGAATACGAGCAGTACTTC | CASRKGLAEYEQYF
- | TRBD2 | TRBJ2-5 | TRBV28 | TGTGCCAGTAAGACTAGCGGGAGCGGAGAGACCCAGTACTTC | CASKTSGSGETQYF
- | TRBD1 | TRBJ1-6 | TRBV20-1 | TGCAGTGCACTCGGACAGGACGCTTCACCCCTCCACTTT | CSALGQDASPLHF
- | TRBD1 | TRBJ2-1 | TRBV6-5 | TGTGCCAGCAGTTACCATACAGGGGAAAGGAGAGTGGGTAATGAGCAGTTCTTC | CASSYHTGERRVGNEQFF
- | TRBD2 | TRBJ2-1 | TRBV6-5 | TGTGCCAGCAGGGCCGAAGCGGGACCCAACAATGAGCAGTTCTTC | CASRAEAGPNNEQFF
few | TRBD2 | TRBJ2-7 | TRBV27 | TGTGCCAGCAGTTTATTGACTAGCGGGGGGACCTACGAGCAGTACTTC | CASSLLTSGGTYEQYF
- | - | TRBJ2-3 | TRBV10-3 | TGTGCCATCAGGACGGACGTCTTGGGGGGCACAGATACGCAGTATTTT | CAIRTDVLGGTDTQYF
- | - | TRBJ1-5 | TRBV12-3/TRBV12-4 | TGTGCCAGCAGCTGGGCATCTTTGGGGAATCAGCCCCAGCATTTT | CASSWASLGNQPQHF
- | TRBD2 | TRBJ2-2 | TRBV2 | TGTGCCAGCAGCCTCGAGCGGGACAACACCGGGGAGCTGTTTTTT | CASSLERDNTGELFF
- | - | TRBJ1-2 | TRBV6-5 | TGTGCCAGCAGCGCCTCGAACAGGAATGGCTACACCTTC | CASSASNRNGYTF
- | - | TRBJ2-1 | TRBV30 | TGTGCCTGGAGTGTGGTCGGGTTGGATGAGCAGTTCTTC | CAWSVVGLDEQFF
- | - | TRBJ1-4 | TRBV5-4 | TGTGCCAGCAGCTTGGACCTGACAGTGAGTGATGAAAAACTGTTTTTT | CASSLDLTVSDEKLFF
- | TRBD1 | TRBJ2-7 | TRBV27 | TGTGCCAGCAGTTTTAGGTGGGGACAGGGGGATTCCTACGAGCAGTACTTC | CASSFRWGQGDSYEQYF
- | - | TRBJ2-1 | TRBV4-2 | TGTGCCAGCAGCCTGGTGGGGACGAGCTCCTACAATGAGCAGTTCTTC | CASSLVGTSSYNEQFF
- | TRBD2 | TRBJ2-1 | TRBV4-3 | TGCGCCAGCAGCCCGACTAGCGGGAACAATGAGCAGTTCTTC | CASSPTSGNNEQFF
- | - | TRBJ2-1 | TRBV19 | TGTGCCAGTAGTATCATTGGGGGGTACAATGAGCAGTTCTTC | CASSIIGGYNEQFF
once | - | TRBJ2-2 | TRBV9 | TGTGCCAGCAGCTATAGCACCGGCGGGGAGCTGTTTTTT | CASSYSTGGELFF
- | TRBD2 | TRBJ2-2 | TRBV5-6 | TGTGCCAGCAGCGCACTAGCGGCGAACACCGGGGAGCTGTTTTTT | CASSALAANTGELFF
once | - | TRBJ2-1 | TRBV4-3 | TGCGCCAGCAGCCATACGAGAAGCGGGCCCGGCTCCTACAATGAGCAGTTCTTC | CASSHTRSGPGSYNEQFF
- | - | TRBJ1-1 | TRBV7-2 | TGTGCCAGCAGCTTATCTAGAGCTTTCTTT | CASSLSRAFF
- | - | TRBJ2-5 | TRBV28 | TGTGCCAGCAGTTTAGGTCGGAGGTCGGGGGAGACCCAGTACTTC | CASSLGRRSGETQYF
once | - | TRBJ1-3 | TRBV28 | TGTGCCAGCACCTTGCCAGAGGCCTGGGGTGGAAACACCATATATTTT | CASTLPEAWGGNTIYF
- | - | TRBJ2-2 | TRBV7-9 | TGTGCCAGCAGCCACCGACTAACGGGTAACACCGGGGAGCTGTTTTTT | CASSHRLTGNTGELFF
- | - | TRBJ2-7 | TRBV25-1 | TGTGCCAGCAGTGGAGGGACCGCGGGCCCAGGGCACGAGCAGTACTTC | CASSGGTAGPGHEQYF
- | TRBD2 | TRBJ2-5 | TRBV27 | TGTGCCAGCAGTTTATCTACTAGCGGGACCCGGGAGACCCAGTACTTC | CASSLSTSGTRETQYF
- | - | TRBJ2-2 | TRBV3-1 | TGTGCCAGCAGCCAAGATGGAGGTAGCGCATACACCGGGGAGCTGTTTTTT | CASSQDGGSAYTGELFF
- | - | TRBJ2-2 | TRBV20-1 | TGCAGTGCTAGAGGAGTAGGCCAGAACACCGGGGAGCTGTTTTTT | CSARGVGQNTGELFF
few | TRBD1 | TRBJ1-5 | TRBV7-8 | TGTGCCAGCAGCTTTCTGGGGACAGGGAGCAATCAGCCCCAGCATTTT | CASSFLGTGSNQPQHF
- | - | TRBJ2-1 | TRBV18 | TGTGCCAGCTCTTACCAAGGGGACTCCTCCTACAATGAGCAGTTCTTC | CASSYQGDSSYNEQFF
- | - | TRBJ1-1 | TRBV20-1 | TGCAGTGCCTGGGGCACTGAAGCTTTCTTT | CSAWGTEAFF
once | TRBD1 | TRBJ1-2 | TRBV25-1 | TGTGCCAGCCGGACAGGCTATGGCTACACCTTC | CASRTGYGYTF
- | - | TRBJ2-1 | TRBV19 | TGTGCCAGTAGTATTTTGGAGGGGGCCTACAATGAGCAGTTCTTC | CASSILEGAYNEQFF
- | - | TRBJ1-1 | TRBV10-2 | TGCGCCAGCAGTGAGGGGGACTGGGGCACTGAAGCTTTCTTT | CASSEGDWGTEAFF
- | - | TRBJ1-2 | TRBV7-9 | TGTGCCAGCAGCTTAGTGTCGGTAGGGGGTAGCCATGGCTACACCTTC | CASSLVSVGGSHGYTF
- | TRBD2 | TRBJ2-1 | TRBV4-3 | TGCGCCAGCAGCCAAGATAGGTGGCGGGAGGGGAATATTAATGAGCAGTTCTTC | CASSQDRWREGNINEQFF
- | - | TRBJ2-1 | TRBV19 | TGTGCCAGTAGTATTTTCCCGAGGAGCTCCTACAATGAGCAGTTCTTC | CASSIFPRSSYNEQFF
- | TRBD2 | TRBJ2-1 | TRBV27 | TGTGCCAGCAGTCGCGGGACTAGCGGGAGGAATGAGCAGTTCTTC | CASSRGTSGRNEQFF
- | - | TRBJ1-2 | TRBV3-1 | TGTGCCAGCAGCCAAAAACCAGGGCACTATGGCTACACCTTC | CASSQKPGHYGYTF
- | TRBD2 | TRBJ2-1 | TRBV7-9 | TGTGCCAGCGTCCCAGCGGGAGCCCCCTACAATGAGCAGTTCTTC | CASVPAGAPYNEQFF
- | - | TRBJ2-7 | TRBV4-3 | TGCGCCAGCAGCCCCTACCCTGCTGGGGAACCCGTGGAGCAGTACTTC | CASSPYPAGEPVEQYF
- | - | TRBJ1-5 | TRBV6-5 | TGTGCCAGCAGTTACAGGTGGGACTCTAGCAATCAGCCCCAGCATTTT | CASSYRWDSSNQPQHF
- | - | TRBJ2-7 | TRBV7-8 | TGTGCCAGCGTCAACTCCCGGGATCACTACGAGCAGTACTTC | CASVNSRDHYEQYF
- | - | TRBJ1-1 | TRBV5-1 | TGCGCCAGCAGCCACCCCTCGGGCAGTAGTCCCACTGAAGCTTTCTTT | CASSHPSGSSPTEAFF
- | TRBD2 | TRBJ2-7 | TRBV11-2 | TGTGCCAGCAGAGACGGGACTAGCGGGAGCTCCTACGAGCAGTACTTC | CASRDGTSGSSYEQYF
- | TRBD2 | TRBJ2-1 | TRBV6-1 | TGTGCCAGCAGTGAACTAGCGGGAGGGACGTCCTACAATGAGCAGTTCTTC | CASSELAGGTSYNEQFF
- | - | TRBJ2-7 | TRBV19 | TGTGCCAGTGCGACAGGCTTCGGGGCCTACGAGCAGTACTTC | CASATGFGAYEQYF
- | TRBD1 | TRBJ1-2 | TRBV7-6 | TGTGCCAGCAGCTCCATGGACAGGGGGCACTATGGCTACACCTTC | CASSSMDRGHYGYTF